The T cell receptor (beta chain) described here comes from a study of OX40 agonist ivuxolimab in advanced cancers. Looking at the study overall: The costimulatory receptor OX40 (CD134) was targeted by ivuxolimab, a fully human IgG2 agonistic monoclonal antibody. Intravenous ivuxolimab was administered to patients every 2 weeks at six dose levels: 0.01, 0.1, 0.3, 1.5, 3 and 10 mg/kg. Of the approximately 53 patients in dose escalation, approximately 20 had hepatocellular carcinoma, some 15 had melanoma, 9 had renal cell carcinoma and 9 had head and neck cancer. A male proportion of approximately 83% and a mean age of roughly 58 years, ranging from 23 to 79, were recorded for the dose-escalation cohort. Patients were allowed to have had prior anti-PD-1, anti-PD-L1 or anti-CTLA-4 therapy, and roughly 40% of the dose-escalation patients had previously received checkpoint inhibitors. Partial responses occurred in three dose-escalation patients: two with cutaneous melanoma and one with hepatocellular carcinoma. The purpose of peripheral TCRbeta sequencing was to test whether ivuxolimab changed TCR sequence diversity and led to clonal T-cell expansion. The monotherapy dose-escalation portion (N ≈ 52 patients) of the phase I ivuxolimab trial is reported in the paper. Summary of the overall study and its limitations: After ivuxolimab, expanded clones were on average more numerous among CD8+ T cells than among CD4+ T cells. The antigen specificity of the clonally expanded peripheral T cells was not determined. In the 0.1-3.0 mg/kg groups, partial responders were among the patients with the lowest normalized peripheral clonal expansion, particularly in CD8+ T cells. At doses of 0.1 to 3.0 mg/kg, clonal expansion of both CD4+ and CD8+ blood T cells was observed from baseline to week 6. Low levels of normalized T-cell clonal expansion were also seen in some patients who did not respond.

The CDR3, cysteine through phenylalanine, is 17 amino acids long. Solely the CDR3 DNA is kept, with 51 bases framed from the first base. Trimming accounts for 5 bases at V and 2 bases at J, while the number of junction bases matched to no gene is 11. CDR1 and CDR2 are read off the germline V gene as SGHNT and YENEEA. About this clone: No antigen is known for it. No much larger clonotype is one base removed from it; base qualities were not supplied.

Genomic DNA was isolated from the sorted cells so that the TCRbeta CDR3 region could be sequenced. TCRbeta CDR3 regions were sequenced using the immunoSEQ Assay. Drawn from immuneACCESS, this table holds only the in-frame rearrangements with V and J called that TCRdb kept. Clones are partly lost; checked studies trace under half to an unresolved V gene and leave the rest unexplained. For this sample the table gives fewer than 85,000 clones, of which roughly nine tenths were detected only once. The ten largest clones represent 0.3% to 0.4% of the sample. Patients with a history of autoimmune disease or receiving systemic immunosuppression were excluded from the trial. Peripheral blood for TCR sequencing was collected from all dose cohorts at baseline, on cycle 4 day 1, and on cycle 7 day 1. The samples were drawn from a first-in-human, open-label, multicenter phase I dose-escalation trial of ivuxolimab. The trial enrolled adults with locally advanced or metastatic head and neck squamous cell, hepatocellular, melanoma or renal cell carcinoma. Before TCR sequencing, CD4+ and CD8+ T cells were separately sorted from peripheral blood.

The sequences come from CD4+ or CD8+ T cells sorted from blood, collected in a trial of the OX40 agonist ivuxolimab. This TCR came from an adult with an advanced solid tumor such as melanoma, head and neck, liver or kidney cancer. The rearranged segments are TRBV11-3 and TRBJ2-5, and TRBD2 matches 10 of the central bases. The CDR3 in this case is CASSTSGTYSTQETQYF. The DNA reads TGTGCCAGCAGCACTAGCGGGACCTACTCTACTCAAGAGACCCAGTACTTC. The CDR3 plus the reference TRBV11-3 and TRBJ2-5 genes for the other parts give the full variable domain: EAGVVQSPRYKIIEKKQPVAFWCNPISGHNTLYWYLQNLGQGPELLIRYENEEAVDDSQLPKDRFSAERLKGVDSTLKIQPAELGDSAVYLCASSTSGTYSTQETQYFGPGTRLLVL.